This entry lists 22 T cell receptor beta chains sequenced from one sample in a study of regulatory T cells in long-lasting Graves disease. Investigators prepared the TCR beta libraries by applying iRepertoire HTBI primers and Arm-PCR of CDR3 regions. TCRdb re-called the multiplex PCR reads with MiXCR, one entry per CDR3 protein. The sample holds 400,000 to 500,000 distinct CDR3 sequences, about a sixth seen once. As for time point: newly diagnosed GD, antithyroid drugs for less than 3 months. The TCR library was made from RNA extracted from PBMCs. The same specimen was also included in a second study, on T cells in Graves' hyperthyroidism and ophthalmopathy.

The sample consisted of peripheral blood mononuclear cells (PBMCs), taken at new diagnosis, from a patient treated with antithyroid drugs. Receptor source: a woman aged 18-29 years with Graves disease.

V and J are TRBV28 and TRBJ2-1; no reliable D call. The ends were cut back, 5 bases at V and 7 bases at J, with 9 bases in the middle. The length of the CDR3 is 12 residues. Germline V gene sequence: CDR1 MDHEN, CDR2 SYDVKM. The CDR3 DNA is TGTGCCAGCAGTAAGTGGGGAAATGAGCAGTTCTTC. It is translated as CASSKWGNEQFF.

In its sample, this clonotype was seen a few times. This chain links TRBV30 with TRBJ2-7, with 7 bases that match TRBD2. This CDR3 spans 13 amino acids. CDR1 is GTSNPN and CDR2 is SVGIG in the germline V gene (reference sequence). V was pared by 4 bases and J by 4 bases, with 7 bases of the junction left unmatched. DNA of the CDR3: TGTGCCTGGAATTCGGGGGGTAGGTACGAGCAGTACTTC. This codes for CAWNSGGRYEQYF.

This clonotype was found many times. The chain links TRBV6-2 or TRBV6-3 to TRBJ2-1, with D unclear. Trimming removed 1 base from V and 6 bases from J, with 4 bases in between. This CDR3 has 12 amino acids. Germline V lookup: CDR1 MNHEY, CDR2 SVGEGT. CDR3 in DNA: TGTGCCAGCAGTTACTTAGGCAATGAGCAGTTCTTC. Residues: CASSYLGNEQFF.

The chain joins TRBV30 to TRBJ2-1; 7 positions match TRBD1. CDR3 length: 13 residues. Germline V CDR1 and CDR2: GTSNPN, SVGIG (reference sequence). J lost 7 bases, V lost 5 bases, and 8 bases had no gene match. This chain's CDR3 is CAWGGQVYNEQFF. CDR3 coding DNA: TGTGCCTGGGGAGGACAGGTTTATAATGAGCAGTTCTTC.

This clonotype was observed at least ten times. The chain uses TRBV18 and TRBJ1-6; D possibly corresponds to TRBD1 (6 bases). Between the trimmed V and J ends, which lost 1 base and 7 bases, there was a span of 11 bases. CDR3 length: 15 amino acids. Germline CDR1 is KGHSH and CDR2 is LQKENI. The CDR3 spells CASSPRGTSNSPLHF. CDR3 DNA: TGTGCCAGCTCACCACGCGGGACATCAAATTCACCCCTCCACTTT.

This clonotype occurred a few times. The rearrangement uses TRBV2 and TRBJ2-5, with 12 bases matching TRBD2. The CDR3 runs 17 residues. The V and J ends lost 10 bases and 4 bases, in that order; junction bases with no gene match: 16. Germline-derived CDR1 and CDR2 are SNHLY and FYNNEI. The CDR3 loop reads CATPTSGRPGPRETQYF. DNA of the CDR3: TGTGCCACCCCTACTAGCGGGAGGCCTGGACCAAGAGAGACCCAGTACTTC.

This clonotype was counted a few times. V usage is TRBV29-1 and J usage is TRBJ2-3; TRBD2 aligns across 7 bases. The CDR3 is 14 residues long. The trim removed 6 bases at V and 0 bases at J, leaving 6 bases unmatched. Per germline, CDR1 SQVTM and CDR2 ANQGSEA. The CDR3 region is CSVTGTISTDTQYF. The CDR3 DNA reads as TGCAGCGTGACCGGGACTATAAGCACAGATACGCAGTATTTT.

About this clonotype itself: A read error is possible here, since a much larger clone lies one base away. V gene TRBV6-1 combines with J gene TRBJ2-7; no clear D gene. The CDR3 contains 10 residues. Germline CDR1 MNHNS, CDR2 SASEGT. V dropped 2 bases and J dropped 12 bases, with 8 bases sitting between them. This CDR3 reads CASSELARYF. The CDR3 DNA sequence: TGTGCCAGCAGTGAATTAGCTAGGTACTTC.

In its sample, this clonotype was seen many times. The chain uses TRBV11-1 and TRBJ2-7; no reliable D call. CDR3 size: 14 residues. Germline V gene lookup returns CDR1 SGHAT and CDR2 FQDESV (reference sequence). Trimming shortened V by 4 bases and J by 0 bases, and 10 bases separated the two germline ends. The CDR3 coding sequence is TGTGCCAGCAGCTCCGACCCGGCCTCCTACGAGCAGTACTTC. Translating gives CASSSDPASYEQYF.

This clonotype occurred a few times. The gene calls are TRBV29-1 and TRBJ2-3; 10 bases fit TRBD1. Per the germline V gene, CDR1 is SQVTM and CDR2 is ANQGSEA. V lost 5 bases, J lost 4 bases, and 3 bases stayed unmatched. The CDR3 contains 13 residues. The CDR3 region is CSVLGQGPDTQYF. DNA for the CDR3: TGCAGCGTTTTGGGACAGGGGCCAGATACGCAGTATTTT.

There are many counts of this clonotype. This rearrangement joins TRBV11-2 to TRBJ2-1, with no clear D. Trimming pared 5 bases from V and 10 bases from J, leaving 6 bases between. The CDR3 runs 10 residues. Germline lookup yields CDR1 SGHAT and CDR2 FQNNGV. The CDR3: CASSLEEQFF. The CDR3 DNA follows: TGTGCCAGCAGCCTGGAAGAGCAGTTCTTC.

This clonotype was detected ten times or more. V is TRBV29-1 and J is TRBJ2-7; 7 positions match TRBD2. This CDR3 spans 13 amino acids. The V gene's germline CDR1 is SQVTM and CDR2 ANQGSEA. V shed 7 bases and J 2 bases; nucleotides not matched to a gene: 8. The CDR3 region has the DNA TGCAGCGGTATTAGCGGGTCACCCTACGAGCAGTACTTC. Amino acids: CSGISGSPYEQYF.

This clonotype has just a few counts. At one end, the junction sequence differs from germline, possibly due to a read error. The chain links TRBV5-1 to TRBJ2-1; 8 nucleotides line up with TRBD1. The length of the CDR3 is 15 residues. Germline V gene sequence: CDR1 SGHRS, CDR2 YFSETQ. CDR3 sequence reads: CASSWGIGQGNDQFF. The CDR3 DNA reads TGCGCCAGCAGCTGGGGGATAGGACAGGGAAATGATCAGTTCTTC.

About this clonotype itself: Given a much more abundant clone one base away, this may be a read error. This sequence joins TRBV7-2 and TRBJ2-1; 7 bases are a match to TRBD2. CDR3 length: 16 amino acids. Germline V gene lookup returns CDR1 SGHTA and CDR2 FQGNSA. Trimming removed 1 base from V and 10 bases from J; junction bases left unmatched: 13. This chain's CDR3 is CASSLEVASGPYEQFF. DNA for the CDR3: TGTGCCAGCAGCTTAGAGGTAGCTAGCGGACCCTACGAGCAGTTCTTC.

In this sample, this clonotype turned up a few times. This chain's CDR3 is CASSSPGLAASSYEQYF. The CDR3 DNA reads as TGTGCCAGCAGTTCCCCGGGACTAGCGGCAAGCTCCTACGAGCAGTACTTC. J is TRBJ2-7 and V is TRBV28, with 11 bases fitting TRBD2. J lost 0 bases, V lost 4 bases, and 8 bases had no gene match. This CDR3 has 17 amino acids. CDR1 is MDHEN, CDR2 SYDVKM, per germline.

This clonotype was found many times. This chain's CDR3 is CASRRETAPMNTEAFF. In nucleotides, the CDR3 is TGTGCCAGCAGGAGAGAGACAGCACCTATGAACACTGAAGCTTTCTTT. This chain connects TRBV7-9 to TRBJ1-1, with TRBD1 as a possible D gene (5 bases). V was shortened by 6 bases and J by 0 bases, with 17 bases between the two germline ends. Germline V lookup: CDR1 SEHNR, CDR2 FQNEAQ (reference sequence). CDR3 length equals 16 residues.

In regard to this clonotype: Being one base from a much bigger clone, this may be a read error. The genes are TRBV7-2 and TRBJ2-7; D remains unclear. Trimming cost V 6 bases and J 7 bases, with 16 bases left between them. Germline V lookup: CDR1 SGHTA, CDR2 FQGNSA. The CDR3 runs to 13 residues. CDR3 coding DNA: TGTGCCAGCAGTCCGAACCTAGTTCGGGAGCAGTACTTC. Amino acid sequence: CASSPNLVREQYF.

J is TRBJ2-7 and V is TRBV27, with D unresolved. This CDR3 is built from 13 residues. Trimming removed 11 bases from V and 7 bases from J, with 21 bases in between. Germline V lookup: CDR1 MNHEY, CDR2 SMNVEV (reference sequence). CDR3 region: CAANSAEKGEQYF. In nucleotides, the CDR3 is TGTGCCGCCAACTCGGCGGAAAAGGGTGAGCAGTACTTC.

This clonotype was counted at least ten times. The chain joins TRBV28 to TRBJ2-2, with D uncertain. Germline CDR1 is MDHEN and CDR2 is SYDVKM. V lost 5 bases and J 6 bases, leaving 4 bases between the germline ends. The CDR3 is 11 residues long. CDR3 sequence (DNA): TGTGCCAGCAGTGAGGCCGGGGAGCTGTTTTTT. Translating it yields CASSEAGELFF.

The table lists this clonotype with many counts. This chain joins TRBV7-9 and TRBJ1-1; D unclear. Germline-derived CDR1 and CDR2 are SEHNR and FQNEAQ (reference sequence). The CDR3 loop spans 14 amino acids. V was pared by 1 base and J by 2 bases, with 8 bases between. CDR3 in amino acids: CASSLELGNTEAFF. In DNA form, the CDR3 reads TGTGCCAGCAGCTTAGAATTGGGAAACACTGAAGCTTTCTTT. Based on the CDR3 plus reference TRBV7-9 and TRBJ1-1, the full variable domain is DTGVSQNPRHKITKRGQNVTFRCDPISEHNRLYWYRQTLGQGPEFLTYFQNEAQLEKSRLLSDRFSAERPKGSFSTLEIQRTEQGDSAMYLCASSLELGNTEAFFGQGTRLTVV.

This clonotype was observed at least ten times. The rearrangement uses TRBV3-1 and TRBJ1-6; a possible D gene is TRBD1 (5 bases). The CDR3 runs to 13 residues. Looked up from germline, CDR1 is LGHDT and CDR2 is YNNKEL (reference sequence). The V end was cut by 3 bases, the J end by 14 bases, with 14 bases between. The CDR3 bases are TGTGCCAGCAGCCAGCTCAGGGTATCGGCCCTCCACTTT. This codes for CASSQLRVSALHF.

This rearrangement joins TRBV5-7 to TRBJ2-7, with 7 positions matching TRBD1. TRBV5-7 is filed as an ORF, its function uncertain. The CDR3 totals 13 residues. Trimming at V came to 8 bases and at J to 6 bases, leaving 11 bases not matched to a gene. The CDR3 coding sequence is TGTGCCAGTAACAGGGGCTTCAAATGCGAGCAGTACTTC. This gives the protein CASNRGFKCEQYF.